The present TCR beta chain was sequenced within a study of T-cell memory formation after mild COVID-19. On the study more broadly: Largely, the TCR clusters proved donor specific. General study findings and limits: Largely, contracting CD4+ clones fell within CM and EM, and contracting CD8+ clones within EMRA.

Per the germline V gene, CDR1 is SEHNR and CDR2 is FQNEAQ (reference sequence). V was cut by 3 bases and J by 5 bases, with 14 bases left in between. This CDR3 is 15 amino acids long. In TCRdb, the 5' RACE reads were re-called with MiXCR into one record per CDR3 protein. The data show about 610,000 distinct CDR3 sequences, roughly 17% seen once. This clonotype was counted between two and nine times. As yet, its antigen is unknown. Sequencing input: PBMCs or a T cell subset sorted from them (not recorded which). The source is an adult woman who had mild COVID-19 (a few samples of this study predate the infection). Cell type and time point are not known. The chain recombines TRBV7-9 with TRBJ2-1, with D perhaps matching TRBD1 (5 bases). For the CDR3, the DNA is TGTGCCAGCAGCTTTGGTACGACAGAGAACAATGAGCAGTTCTTC. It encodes CASSFGTTENNEQFF.